The 3 T cell receptor beta chains listed next were all sequenced from one sample in a study of siplizumab effects on memory and regulatory T cells. Measured with immunoSEQ multiplex PCR; TCRdb has only the in-frame clones, and not every one. The sample comprises tens of thousands of clones, 95% of which are singletons, and around 20% rests with the top ten. The sequenced sample consisted of CD8+ T cells sorted from blood. These receptors all stem from a human donor in good health.

V gene TRBV29-1 combines with J gene TRBJ1-4; no clear D gene. Deletions cut 7 bases from V and 0 bases from J, with 9 bases between. The CDR3 spans 13 residues. CDR1 is SQVTM and CDR2 is ANQGSEA in the germline V gene. CDR3: CSETTATNEKLFF. CDR3 in DNA: TGCAGCGAGACCACTGCAACTAATGAAAAACTGTTTTTT.

The chain has TRBV6-8 and TRBJ2-1, with D perhaps TRBD1 (6 bases). Germline V gene lookup returns CDR1 MNHGY and CDR2 SAAAGT. The germline V and J ends were trimmed by 3 bases and 6 bases, with 15 bases remaining between them. This CDR3 contains 15 residues. The CDR3 here is CASSYQGLGPNEQFF. In DNA form, the CDR3 reads TGTGCCAGCAGTTATCAGGGGTTGGGGCCCAATGAGCAGTTCTTC.

CDR3 in amino acids: CASSHGTSGRKPTGELFF. CDR3 in DNA: TGTGCCAGCAGCCACGGGACTAGCGGGAGGAAACCCACCGGGGAGCTGTTTTTT. V is TRBV9 and J is TRBJ2-2; 15 nucleotides align to TRBD2. V shed 4 bases, J shed 4 bases, and the junction held 8 bases outside the gene matches. Germline lookup yields CDR1 SGDLS and CDR2 YYNGEE. CDR3 length: 18 residues.